The 10 T cell receptor beta chains reported below all come from one sample, sequenced in a study of cytomegalovirus exposure and HLA in healthy donors. Vbeta (60) and Jbeta (13) primers were used in the PCR. Data came from immunoSEQ multiplex PCR; TCRdb stores just in-frame clones and leaves some out. The sample records under 65,000 clones, roughly 75% being singletons. The sequencing sample was made of PBMCs. The receptors originated from a man under 40 in good health and CMV-seropositive.

The chain couples TRBV27 to TRBJ2-1; no definite D call. From germline, CDR1 is MNHEY and CDR2 SMNVEV (reference sequence). Trimming stripped 4 bases from V and 0 bases from J, with 28 bases between. There are 21 residues in the CDR3. In DNA form, the CDR3 reads TGTGCCAGCAGTTCCCAAGCCCAAACCGGCCGACATTTGAGCTCCTACAATGAGCAGTTCTTC. Translating it yields CASSSQAQTGRHLSSYNEQFF.

This sequence joins TRBV28 and TRBJ2-5; the match to TRBD2 covers 7 bases. The V gene end was trimmed by 7 bases and the J gene end by 5 bases; junction bases not matched to a gene: 16. This CDR3 has 16 residues. The germline V gene has CDR1 MDHEN and CDR2 SYDVKM. CDR3 sequence reads: CASTSGAGRYRETQYF. The CDR3, as DNA: TGTGCCAGCACCTCGGGAGCGGGGAGATATCGGGAGACCCAGTACTTC.

There are a few counts of this clone. The chain carries TRBV29-1 and TRBJ1-1; maybe TRBD1 (5 bases). The V gene lost 2 bases and the J gene lost 7 bases, with 14 bases spanning the gap. This CDR3 has 13 residues. Per germline, CDR1 SQVTM and CDR2 ANQGSEA. The DNA of the CDR3 is TGCAGCGTTGAAACAGGCGGACCAGATGAAGCTTTCTTT. Its protein product is CSVETGGPDEAFF.

This chain connects TRBV5-1 to TRBJ2-1; 7 bases line up with TRBD1. The V segment lost 7 bases and the J segment 0 bases; nucleotides outside the gene matches: 22. This CDR3 region has 20 residues. Germline values: CDR1 SGHRS, CDR2 YFSETQ. The CDR3 sequence is CASSPEGATRYISSYNEQFF. As DNA, the CDR3 is TGCGCCAGCTCCCCAGAGGGGGCGACCCGGTACATAAGCTCCTACAATGAGCAGTTCTTC. Together with reference TRBV5-1 and TRBJ2-1, the CDR3 gives the full variable domain: KAGVTQTPRYLIKTRGQQVTLSCSPISGHRSVSWYQQTPGQGLQFLFEYFSETQRNKGNFPGRFSGRQFSNSRSEMNVSTLELGDSALYLCASSPEGATRYISSYNEQFFGPGTRLTVL.

The chain recombines TRBV5-1 with TRBJ1-1; TRBD1 matches 7 bases. The CDR3 consists of 14 residues. The ends lost 7 bases at V and 3 bases at J; junction bases unmatched: 9. CDR1 and CDR2 from the germline V gene are SGHRS and YFSETQ. CDR3 sequence reads: CASGKGARDTEAFF. The DNA of the CDR3 is TGCGCCAGCGGCAAGGGGGCGCGGGACACTGAAGCTTTCTTT. The entire variable domain, with the rest obtained from reference TRBV5-1 and TRBJ1-1, is as follows: KAGVTQTPRYLIKTRGQQVTLSCSPISGHRSVSWYQQTPGQGLQFLFEYFSETQRNKGNFPGRFSGRQFSNSRSEMNVSTLELGDSALYLCASGKGARDTEAFFGQGTRLTVV.

This clone appeared a few times. The rearrangement links TRBV6-4 to TRBJ2-3, with 8 bases lining up with TRBD2. Germline CDR1 and CDR2: MRHNA and SNTAGT. J was trimmed by 1 base and V by 4 bases; bases with no gene match: 1. This CDR3 comprises 14 residues. The CDR3 sequence is CASSAGGGTDTQYF. CDR3 sequence (DNA): TGTGCCAGCAGTGCGGGAGGGGGCACAGATACGCAGTATTTT.

The chain links TRBV5-4 to TRBJ1-2; D might be TRBD1 (5 bases). The germline CDR1 and CDR2 sequences are SGHNT and YYREEE (reference sequence). There are 14 residues in the CDR3. The V end was cut by 3 bases, the J end by 4 bases, with 13 bases between. CDR3 amino acids: CASSSLGGSYGYTF. The CDR3 DNA follows: TGTGCCAGCAGCTCACTTGGGGGGAGCTATGGCTACACCTTC.

The chain joins TRBV5-1 to TRBJ1-4; tentative D call: TRBD1 (5 bases). With 5 bases removed from V and 8 bases from J, the gap between germline ends came to 16 bases. From germline, CDR1 is SGHRS and CDR2 YFSETQ. The CDR3 has 14 amino acids. The CDR3 protein is CASRYGQGREKLFF. Written as DNA, the CDR3 is TGCGCCAGCAGATACGGACAAGGACGGGAAAAACTGTTTTTT. Using reference TRBV5-1 and TRBJ1-4 for the parts outside the CDR3, the full variable domain is KAGVTQTPRYLIKTRGQQVTLSCSPISGHRSVSWYQQTPGQGLQFLFEYFSETQRNKGNFPGRFSGRQFSNSRSEMNVSTLELGDSALYLCASRYGQGREKLFFGSGTQLSVL.

The V and J genes are TRBV7-8 and TRBJ1-4; the D gene is possibly TRBD1 (5 bases). This CDR3 has 16 residues. V lost 2 bases and J 8 bases, leaving 18 bases between the germline ends. Germline V gives CDR1 SGHVS, CDR2 FQNEAQ. CDR3 region: CASSLSGGLGREKLFF. CDR3 sequence (DNA): TGTGCCAGCAGCTTAAGTGGGGGACTAGGCCGCGAAAAACTGTTTTTT.

This clone was seen only a few times. This chain uses TRBV4-1 with TRBJ1-4; 9 bases map to TRBD1. The CDR3 runs to 16 residues. With V trimmed by 8 bases and J by 2 bases, 9 bases remained unmatched. CDR1 MGHRA and CDR2 YSYEKL come from the germline V gene. As DNA, the CDR3 is TGCGCCAGCTCCTCGACAGGGGGGGAGACTAATGAAAAACTGTTTTTT. This sequence encodes CASSSTGGETNEKLFF.